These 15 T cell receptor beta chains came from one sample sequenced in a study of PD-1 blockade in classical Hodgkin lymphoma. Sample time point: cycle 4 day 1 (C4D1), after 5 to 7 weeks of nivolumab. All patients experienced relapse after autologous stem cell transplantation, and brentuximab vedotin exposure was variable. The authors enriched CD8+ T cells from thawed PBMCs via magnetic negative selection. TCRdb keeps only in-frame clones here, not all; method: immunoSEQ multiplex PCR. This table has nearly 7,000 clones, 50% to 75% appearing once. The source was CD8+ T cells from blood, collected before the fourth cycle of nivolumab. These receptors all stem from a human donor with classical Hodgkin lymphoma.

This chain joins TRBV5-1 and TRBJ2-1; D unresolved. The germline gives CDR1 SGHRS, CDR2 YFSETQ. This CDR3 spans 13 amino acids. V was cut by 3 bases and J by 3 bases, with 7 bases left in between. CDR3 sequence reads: CASSSNGYNEQFF. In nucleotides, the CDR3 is TGCGCCAGCAGCTCCAACGGCTACAATGAGCAGTTCTTC. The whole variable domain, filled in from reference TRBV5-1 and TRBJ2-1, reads KAGVTQTPRYLIKTRGQQVTLSCSPISGHRSVSWYQQTPGQGLQFLFEYFSETQRNKGNFPGRFSGRQFSNSRSEMNVSTLELGDSALYLCASSSNGYNEQFFGPGTRLTVL.

The CDR3 DNA sequence: TGTGCCAGCAGCTCCACAGGGATTAGAACAGATACGCAGTATTTT. Amino acids: CASSSTGIRTDTQYF. This chain connects TRBV7-2 to TRBJ2-3; possible D gene TRBD1, 6 bases. Trimming removed 4 bases at V and 3 bases at J, with 14 bases between. Germline V gene sequence: CDR1 SGHTA, CDR2 FQGNSA. The CDR3 is 15 residues long.

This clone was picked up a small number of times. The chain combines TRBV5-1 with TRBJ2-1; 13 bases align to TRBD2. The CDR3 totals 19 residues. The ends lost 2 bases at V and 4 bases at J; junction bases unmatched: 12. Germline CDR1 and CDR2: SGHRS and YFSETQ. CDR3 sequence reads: CASSLGLAGEEAPYNEQFF. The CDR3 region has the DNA TGCGCCAGCAGCTTAGGACTAGCGGGAGAAGAGGCCCCATACAATGAGCAGTTCTTC.

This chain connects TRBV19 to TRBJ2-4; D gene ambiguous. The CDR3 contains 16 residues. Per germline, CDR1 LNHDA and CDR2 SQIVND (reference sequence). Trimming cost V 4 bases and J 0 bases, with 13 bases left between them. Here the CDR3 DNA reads TGTGCCAGTAGTACCGCCTTATTTCTAGCCAAAAACATTCAGTACTTC. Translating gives CASSTALFLAKNIQYF. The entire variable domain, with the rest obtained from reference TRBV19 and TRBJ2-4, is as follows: DGGITQSPKYLFRKEGQNVTLSCEQNLNHDAMYWYRQDPGQGLRLIYYSQIVNDFQKGDIAEGYSVSREKKESFPLTVTSAQKNPTAFYLCASSTALFLAKNIQYFGAGTRLSVL.

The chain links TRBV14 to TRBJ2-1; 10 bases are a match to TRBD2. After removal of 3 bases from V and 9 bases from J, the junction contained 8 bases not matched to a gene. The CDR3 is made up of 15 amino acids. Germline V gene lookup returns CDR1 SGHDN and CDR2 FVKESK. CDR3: CASSQLQREGGEQFF. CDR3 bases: TGTGCCAGCAGCCAGCTTCAGCGGGAGGGCGGTGAGCAGTTCTTC.

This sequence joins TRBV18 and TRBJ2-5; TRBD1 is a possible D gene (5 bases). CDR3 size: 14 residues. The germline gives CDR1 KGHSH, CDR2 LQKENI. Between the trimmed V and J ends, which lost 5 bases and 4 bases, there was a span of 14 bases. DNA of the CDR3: TGTGCCAGCTCAGATTTTAGGGGCGGAGAGACCCAGTACTTC. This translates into CASSDFRGGETQYF. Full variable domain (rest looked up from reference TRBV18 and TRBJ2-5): NAGVMQNPRHLVRRRGQEARLRCSPMKGHSHVYWYRQLPEEGLKFMVYLQKENIIDESGMPKERFSAEFPKEGPSILRIQQVVRGDSAAYFCASSDFRGGETQYFGPGTRLLVL.

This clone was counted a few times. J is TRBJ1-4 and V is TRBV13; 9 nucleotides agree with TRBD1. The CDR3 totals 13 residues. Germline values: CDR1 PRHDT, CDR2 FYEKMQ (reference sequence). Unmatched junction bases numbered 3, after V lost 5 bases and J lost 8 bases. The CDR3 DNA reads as TGTGCCAGCAGCCTGGGACAGGGAGAAAAACTGTTTTTT. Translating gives CASSLGQGEKLFF.

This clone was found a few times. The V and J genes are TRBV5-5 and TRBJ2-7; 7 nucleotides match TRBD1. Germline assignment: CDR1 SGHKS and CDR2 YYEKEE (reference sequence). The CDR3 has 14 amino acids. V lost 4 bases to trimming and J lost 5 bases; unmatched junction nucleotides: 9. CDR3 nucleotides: TGTGCCAGCAGCCCGGCGCAGGGGGACCACGAGCAGTACTTC. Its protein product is CASSPAQGDHEQYF.

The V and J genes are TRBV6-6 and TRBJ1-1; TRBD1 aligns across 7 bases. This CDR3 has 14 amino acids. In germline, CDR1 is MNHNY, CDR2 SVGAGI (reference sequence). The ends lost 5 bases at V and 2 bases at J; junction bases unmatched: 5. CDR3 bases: TGTGCCAGCAGTGGGGACAGTCTAAACACTGAAGCTTTCTTT. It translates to CASSGDSLNTEAFF.

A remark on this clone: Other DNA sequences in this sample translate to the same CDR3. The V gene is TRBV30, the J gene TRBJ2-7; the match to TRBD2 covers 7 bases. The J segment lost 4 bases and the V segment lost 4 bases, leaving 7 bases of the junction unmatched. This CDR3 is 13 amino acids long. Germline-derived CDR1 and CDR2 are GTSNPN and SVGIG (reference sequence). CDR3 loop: CAWTRTGGYEQYF. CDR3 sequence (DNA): TGTGCCTGGACCCGCACGGGAGGTTACGAGCAGTACTTC.

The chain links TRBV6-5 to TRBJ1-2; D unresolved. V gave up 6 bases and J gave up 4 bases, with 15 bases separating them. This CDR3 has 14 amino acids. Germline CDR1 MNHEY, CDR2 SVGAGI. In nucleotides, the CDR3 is TGTGCCAGCAGCTTACAGAAATCGGGCTATGGCTACACCTTC. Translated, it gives CASSLQKSGYGYTF.

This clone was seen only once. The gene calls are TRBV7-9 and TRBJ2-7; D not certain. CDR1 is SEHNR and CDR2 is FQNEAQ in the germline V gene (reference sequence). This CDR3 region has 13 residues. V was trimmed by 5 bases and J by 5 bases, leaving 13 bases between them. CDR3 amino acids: CASSALWTDEQYF. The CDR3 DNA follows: TGTGCCAGCAGCGCATTATGGACGGACGAGCAGTACTTC.

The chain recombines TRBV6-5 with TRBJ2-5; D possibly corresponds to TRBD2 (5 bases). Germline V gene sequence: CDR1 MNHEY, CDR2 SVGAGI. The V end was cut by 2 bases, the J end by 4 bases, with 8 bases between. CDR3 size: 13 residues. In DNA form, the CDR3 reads TGTGCCAGCAGTTACGGAGGAGGAGAGACCCAGTACTTC. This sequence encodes CASSYGGGETQYF.

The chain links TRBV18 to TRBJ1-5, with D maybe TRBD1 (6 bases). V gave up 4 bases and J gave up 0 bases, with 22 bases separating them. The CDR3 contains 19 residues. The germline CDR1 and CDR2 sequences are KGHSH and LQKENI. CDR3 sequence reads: CASSLPPGDPDISNQPQHF. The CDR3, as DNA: TGTGCCAGCTCACTCCCACCAGGGGACCCTGATATTAGCAATCAGCCCCAGCATTTT.

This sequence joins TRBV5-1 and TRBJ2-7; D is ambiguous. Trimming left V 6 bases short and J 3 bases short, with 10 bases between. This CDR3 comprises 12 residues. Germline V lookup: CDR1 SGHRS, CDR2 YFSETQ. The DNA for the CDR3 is TGCGCCAGCAATTCTCAGGACTACGAGCAGTACTTC. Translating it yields CASNSQDYEQYF.